A selection of T cell receptor beta chains follows, all from one sample in a study of chemoradiotherapy in HPV16-positive cancers. Clones were read by immunoSEQ multiplex PCR, and TCRdb kept only the in-frame ones, dropping some. The sample shows about 8,400 clones, around 75% of them seen only once. The specimen comprised tumor tissue, sampled from a patient who underwent chemoradiotherapy. The origin of the receptors is a human donor with HPV-associated anogenital cancer. The CDR3 runs from the conserved cysteine through the conserved F or W. A D gene is named only where the DNA matches it firmly. Rows may omit the clone size; those that give it use once, few, many or a size class.

CDR3 DNA	CDR3 protein	clone size	V gene	J gene	D gene
TGTGCCAGCAGCCCGAAAGGATACAGTGTGAGTCACAATGAGCAGTTCTTC	CASSPKGYSVSHNEQFF	-	TRBV7-2	TRBJ2-1	-
TGTGCCAGCAGCGTAGAGCCAGCGGGGGACTCCTACGAGCAGTACTTC	CASSVEPAGDSYEQYF	-	TRBV9	TRBJ2-7	TRBD2
TGTGCCAGCAGCTTCGGCCTTTCCACCAAAGATACGCAGTATTTT	CASSFGLSTKDTQYF	-	TRBV7-3	TRBJ2-3	-
TGTGCCAGCAGCGGGGGACAAGGAACGGATCAGCCCCAGCATTTT	CASSGGQGTDQPQHF	once	TRBV9	TRBJ1-5	-
TGTGCCAGCAGTGGACTAGCGGGGGGGCGTGGCGGCGGGGAGCTGTTTTTT	CASSGLAGGRGGGELFF	-	TRBV28	TRBJ2-2	TRBD2
TGCGCCAGCAGCCCGAAGTCGGCAGGGAGTTCTGGAAACACCATATATTTT	CASSPKSAGSSGNTIYF	-	TRBV5-1	TRBJ1-3	-
TGTGCCAGCAGTGAAAAGGCGGGGGATTTAGAGACCCAGTACTTC	CASSEKAGDLETQYF	-	TRBV6-4	TRBJ2-5	TRBD2
TGTGCCAGCAGTGTCGTTACAGGGCGGGATGAAAAACTGTTTTTT	CASSVVTGRDEKLFF	-	TRBV25-1	TRBJ1-4	-
TGTGCCAGCAGCTTAGTGCTAGGGGATGAGCAGTTCTTC	CASSLVLGDEQFF	-	TRBV7-9	TRBJ2-1	-
TGCAGCGTCGGAGCGAGTAGTCCCGGGGAGCTGTTTTTT	CSVGASSPGELFF	-	TRBV29-1	TRBJ2-2	-
TGTGCCAGCGCCAACAGGGGATCGAACACCGGGGAGCTGTTTTTT	CASANRGSNTGELFF	-	TRBV28	TRBJ2-2	TRBD1
TGTGCCAGCAGCTTTGAGCGTCGAGCGGGGGGAGTCGGGGAGACCCAGTACTTC	CASSFERRAGGVGETQYF	-	TRBV5-6	TRBJ2-5	TRBD2
TGTGCCTGGAAAAAACCGGACGGAGACAATCAGCCCCAGCATTTT	CAWKKPDGDNQPQHF	-	TRBV30	TRBJ1-5	-
TGTGCCAGCACAGACAGGTACTCTGGAAACACCATATATTTT	CASTDRYSGNTIYF	-	TRBV6-5	TRBJ1-3	-
TGTGCCATCACTACAGGGAGTTCGGCCAACACTGAAGCTTTCTTT	CAITTGSSANTEAFF	-	TRBV10-3	TRBJ1-1	-
TGCGCCAGCCGCCCGGTGAGGACAGGGCAAATCTATGGCTACACCTTC	CASRPVRTGQIYGYTF	-	TRBV23-1	TRBJ1-2	TRBD1
TGTGCCAGCAGCTTATCCTTCTCGCGGGGGGGCGGTGTCGGGGAGCTGTTTTTT	CASSLSFSRGGGVGELFF	-	TRBV11-2	TRBJ2-2	TRBD2
TGTGCCAGCACAATAATGGACACTGGCTACACCTTC	CASTIMDTGYTF	-	TRBV7-9	TRBJ1-2	-
TGTGCCAGCAGCTCTCGACAGGGACAAGAGACCCAGTACTTC	CASSSRQGQETQYF	-	TRBV11-3	TRBJ2-5	TRBD1
TGTGCCAGCAGGGTGACACTCACAGATACGCAGTATTTT	CASRVTLTDTQYF	-	TRBV2	TRBJ2-3	-
TGTGCCAGCAGGAACGTAATGGGAGGGGGGAATGAGCAGTTCTTC	CASRNVMGGGNEQFF	-	TRBV6-5	TRBJ2-1	-
TGTGCCAGCAGTTCCTATTTGGGGGGCTACACCTTC	CASSSYLGGYTF	-	TRBV6-5	TRBJ1-2	-
TGCGCCAGCAGCTTCTTCGGACTAGCGGGTATGCGGAACACCGGGGAGCTGTTTTTT	CASSFFGLAGMRNTGELFF	-	TRBV5-1	TRBJ2-2	TRBD2
TGTGCCAGCAGGGGACCTCCTCCGGACCCCGGGCCGTGGGATACGCAGTATTTT	CASRGPPPDPGPWDTQYF	-	TRBV28	TRBJ2-3	-
TGTGCCAGTAGTATCTTCGGGACAAATAATTCACCCCTCCACTTT	CASSIFGTNNSPLHF	-	TRBV19	TRBJ1-6	-
TGTGCCAGCAGTACCACTAGCCCTGGGGCCAACGTCCTGACTTTC	CASSTTSPGANVLTF	-	TRBV7-2	TRBJ2-6	-
TGTGCCAGCAGCTTCGTGATCACTGAAGCTTTCTTT	CASSFVITEAFF	-	TRBV7-9	TRBJ1-1	-
TGTGCCAGCAGCTCCCGGACTAGCGGGTACACAGATACGCAGTATTTT	CASSSRTSGYTDTQYF	-	TRBV11-3	TRBJ2-3	TRBD2
TGTGCCAGCAGTCCACCGGGACAGGGGATTCGGCCCCAGCATTTT	CASSPPGQGIRPQHF	-	TRBV28	TRBJ1-5	TRBD1
TGTGCCACCATCGGGAACACTGAAGCTTTCTTT	CATIGNTEAFF	few	TRBV28	TRBJ1-1	-
TGTGCCAGCAGTTCAATTCGACTAGCGGGAGACTACAATGAGCAGTTCTTC	CASSSIRLAGDYNEQFF	-	TRBV27	TRBJ2-1	TRBD2
TGCGCCAGCAGCGGCGGACAGGGCTTTAATGAAAAACTGTTTTTT	CASSGGQGFNEKLFF	-	TRBV5-1	TRBJ1-4	TRBD1
TGCAGCGTTGCAGCGAGGATTGGGGAGCAGTTCTTC	CSVAARIGEQFF	-	TRBV29-1	TRBJ2-1	-
TGTGCCAGCCAGGGGTTTGGGGCGAACACCGGGGAGCTGTTTTTT	CASQGFGANTGELFF	-	TRBV2	TRBJ2-2	-
TGCAGCGTTGAACACCATTCGTCCAATAACTATGGCTACACCTTC	CSVEHHSSNNYGYTF	-	TRBV29-1	TRBJ1-2	-
TGTGCCAGCAGCTTCGCTCCTCAGTCCTACAATGAGCAGTTCTTC	CASSFAPQSYNEQFF	-	TRBV5-8	TRBJ2-1	-
TGTGCCAGCAGCTCACGACAGGCCAACTATGGCTACACCTTC	CASSSRQANYGYTF	once	TRBV7-8	TRBJ1-2	-
TGTGCCAGCAGCTGGGACCAGGGGAAGTGGTACGAGCAGTACTTC	CASSWDQGKWYEQYF	-	TRBV5-5	TRBJ2-7	-
TGTGCCAGCAGCTCAGAAGGGGTTTTGTATGGCTACACCTTC	CASSSEGVLYGYTF	-	TRBV5-4	TRBJ1-2	-
TGCAGCGTCGTTTTAGCGGGGGGGTGGAGTGAGCAGTTCTTC	CSVVLAGGWSEQFF	-	TRBV29-1	TRBJ2-1	TRBD2
TGTGCCTGGAGTGTAGGCCCTTATAATTCACCCCTCCACTTT	CAWSVGPYNSPLHF	-	TRBV30	TRBJ1-6	-
TGTGCCAGCATTAGTGGGGATGAGCAGTTCTTC	CASISGDEQFF	-	TRBV7-9	TRBJ2-1	-
TGTGCCAGCAGCCCCCGCAGCCATAATAGCAATCAGCCCCAGCATTTT	CASSPRSHNSNQPQHF	once	TRBV7-8	TRBJ1-5	-